Shown below are 4 T cell receptor beta chains from a single sample sequenced in a study of shared clonotypes between healthy human individuals. Produced via immunoSEQ multiplex PCR; TCRdb's table is partial and in-frame only. The sample contains around 940,000 clones, over 60% of which appear only once. Sequenced material: memory CD4+ T cells sorted from blood. Sample subset: CD45RA-negative fraction. The receptors shown here come from a man between 18 and 29 years old in good health.

This clone was counted a few times. The gene calls are TRBV7-8 and TRBJ1-5; 8 nucleotides align to TRBD1. The CDR3 consists of 15 residues. The trim removed 5 bases at V and 5 bases at J, leaving 8 bases unmatched. Germline V gene sequence: CDR1 SGHVS, CDR2 FQNEAQ. CDR3 in DNA: TGTGCCAGCAGCCCTACAGGGGGAAGGGATCAGCCCCAGCATTTT. Translating it yields CASSPTGGRDQPQHF.

The chain carries TRBV30 and TRBJ2-5; TRBD2 agrees at 13 bases. Gene TRBJ2-7 matches the end of the DNA better, so the J call may be wrong. Per the germline V gene, CDR1 is GTSNPN and CDR2 is SVGIG (reference sequence). CDR3 size: 15 residues. CDR3 bases: TGTGCCTGGAGTAAACTAGCGGGGGGGCCCTACGAGCAGTACTTC. It is translated as CAWSKLAGGPYEQYF.

The chain couples TRBV5-4 to TRBJ2-1; 13 nucleotides align to TRBD2. Germline V gene sequence: CDR1 SGHNT, CDR2 YYREEE (reference sequence). The CDR3 is made up of 16 amino acids. With 4 bases clipped from V and 2 bases from J, the junction kept 3 bases outside the gene matches. This chain's CDR3 is CASSTLAGGPYNEQFF. For the CDR3, the DNA is TGTGCCAGCAGCACACTAGCGGGGGGGCCCTACAATGAGCAGTTCTTC.

The rearrangement joins TRBV2 to TRBJ1-5; D may be TRBD1 (6 bases). V was shortened by 10 bases and J by 2 bases, with 12 bases between the two germline ends. Germline V gene data show CDR1 as SNHLY and CDR2 as FYNNEI. The CDR3 extends over 13 amino acids. The CDR3 reads CATADRRNQPQHF. The CDR3 region has the DNA TGTGCCACCGCAGACAGGCGCAATCAGCCCCAGCATTTT.